The next 7 T cell receptor beta chains were all read from a single sample in a study of blood T cell repertoires in COVID-19. Assay used: immunoSEQ multiplex PCR; TCRdb lists only in-frame clones, some missing. The sample comprises 30,000 to 40,000 clones, roughly 91% of which are singletons, and over 10% rests with the top ten. The specimen sequenced was peripheral blood. These receptor sequences come from a man in his sixties or seventies with active COVID-19.

The V call is TRBV5-1, the J call TRBJ2-2; 11 bases match TRBD2. The CDR3 totals 16 residues. Germline V gives CDR1 SGHRS, CDR2 YFSETQ. With 3 bases clipped from V and 7 bases from J, the junction kept 8 bases outside the gene matches. DNA of the CDR3: TGCGCCAGCAGCTCCGGGACTAGCGGAAGGAACGGGGAGCTGTTTTTT. Amino acids: CASSSGTSGRNGELFF.

This chain links TRBV7-3 with TRBJ2-3, with 7 bases matching TRBD2. The CDR3 is made up of 14 amino acids. CDR1 and CDR2 from the germline V gene are SGHTA and FQGTGA. Trimming took 4 bases from V and 0 from J; bases not matched to a gene: 1. DNA of the CDR3: TGTGCCAGCAGCTCGGGAGGCAGCACAGATACGCAGTATTTT. Its translation: CASSSGGSTDTQYF.

The chain has TRBV5-4 and TRBJ1-1, with 7 bases matching TRBD1. V shed 4 bases, J shed 4 bases, and the junction held 1 base outside the gene matches. The CDR3 runs 12 residues. Germline V CDR1 and CDR2: SGHNT, YYREEE (reference sequence). The CDR3 DNA reads as TGTGCCAGCAGCCCAGGGGGCACTGAAGCTTTCTTT. Its protein is CASSPGGTEAFF.

The chain employs TRBV7-2 and TRBJ2-1; a possible D gene is TRBD1 (5 bases). This CDR3 has 12 amino acids. In germline, CDR1 is SGHTA, CDR2 FQGNSA. V lost 5 bases, J lost 9 bases, and 11 bases lay in between. The CDR3 is CASSVRVGEQFF. The CDR3 DNA reads as TGTGCCAGCAGCGTCAGGGTCGGTGAGCAGTTCTTC.

J is TRBJ2-7 and V is TRBV11-3; 9 nucleotides agree with TRBD1. This CDR3 region has 15 residues. CDR1 SGHNT and CDR2 YENEEA come from the germline V gene. The V and J ends lost 0 bases and 5 bases, in that order; junction bases with no gene match: 5. CDR3 nucleotide sequence: TGTGCCAGCAGCTTAGATGGGACAGGGTCCGACGAGCAGTACTTC. Translating gives CASSLDGTGSDEQYF.

The chain uses TRBV27 and TRBJ2-3; D is perhaps TRBD1 (6 bases). The CDR3 has 15 residues. The ends were cut back, 3 bases at V and 0 bases at J, with 10 bases in the middle. Germline CDR1 MNHEY, CDR2 SMNVEV (reference sequence). The CDR3 coding sequence is TGTGCCAGCAGTTTCCTGACAGGCAGCACAGATACGCAGTATTTT. Translated: CASSFLTGSTDTQYF.

The V and J genes are TRBV4-3 and TRBJ2-1; D not certain. Trimming took off 1 base at V and 8 bases at J, with 6 bases between the two ends. This CDR3 spans 12 amino acids. Germline V gives CDR1 LGHNA, CDR2 YSLEER. CDR3 sequence: CASSQVSDEQFF. In nucleotides, the CDR3 is TGCGCCAGCAGCCAAGTGTCGGATGAGCAGTTCTTC.